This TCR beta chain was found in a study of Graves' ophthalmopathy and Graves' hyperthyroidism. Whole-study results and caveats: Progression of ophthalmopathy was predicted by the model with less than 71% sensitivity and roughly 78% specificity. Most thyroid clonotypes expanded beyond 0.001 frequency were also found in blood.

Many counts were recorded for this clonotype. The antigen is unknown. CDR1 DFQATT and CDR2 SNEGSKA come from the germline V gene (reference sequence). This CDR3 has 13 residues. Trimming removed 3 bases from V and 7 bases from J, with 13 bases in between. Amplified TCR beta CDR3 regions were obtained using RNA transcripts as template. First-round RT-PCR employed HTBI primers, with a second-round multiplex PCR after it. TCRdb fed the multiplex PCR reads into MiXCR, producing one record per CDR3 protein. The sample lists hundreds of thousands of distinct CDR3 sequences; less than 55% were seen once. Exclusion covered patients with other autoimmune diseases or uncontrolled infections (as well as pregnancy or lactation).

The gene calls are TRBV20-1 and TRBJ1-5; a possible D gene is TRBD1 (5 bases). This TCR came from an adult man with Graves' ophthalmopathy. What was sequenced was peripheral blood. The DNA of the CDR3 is TGCAGTGCTAGTACGGGGCAGGGACAGCCCCAGCATTTT. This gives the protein CSASTGQGQPQHF.